These 7 T cell receptor beta chains share one sample of origin, sequenced in a study of blood T cell repertoires in COVID-19 (dated by TCRdb to 2018 to 2021). The library was built by means of the immunoSEQ multiplex PCR assay. Sourced from immuneACCESS, this table was stored by TCRdb with only in-frame sequences that have V and J called. A share of the clones is absent; for the studies checked, an unresolved V gene accounts for under half, and the remainder has no known explanation. This sample has about 140,000 clones in its table, and around 90% of those were observed once. 11% of the sample is taken by the ten largest. Sequencing was performed on peripheral blood. These receptors were collected from a woman over 75 with acute or convalescent COVID-19.

The gene calls are TRBV4-2 and TRBJ1-6, with D tentatively TRBD1 (6 bases). Per germline, CDR1 LGHNA and CDR2 YNFKEQ. V was cut by 1 base and J by 7 bases, with 14 bases left in between. CDR3 size: 16 residues. The CDR3 sequence: CASSQGLRQENSPLHF. The CDR3 DNA reads as TGTGCCAGCAGCCAAGGGTTAAGACAGGAAAATTCACCCCTCCACTTT.

This clone appeared once. The chain couples TRBV7-2 to TRBJ1-5; D remains unclear. Trimming took 0 bases from V and 4 from J, leaving 10 bases between them. Germline CDR1 and CDR2: SGHTA and FQGNSA. This CDR3 is 15 amino acids long. The CDR3 nucleotides are TGTGCCAGCAGCTTAGCGACGGCGGGAAATCAGCCCCAGCATTTT. Translating it yields CASSLATAGNQPQHF.

This sequence joins TRBV18 and TRBJ2-7; D might be TRBD1 (6 bases). The germline V gene encodes CDR1 KGHSH and CDR2 LQKENI. Trimming left V 2 bases short and J 1 base short, with 6 bases between. The CDR3 covers 13 residues. CDR3 nucleotide sequence: TGTGCCAGCTCACCAGACAGGTCCTACGAGCAGTACTTC. This codes for CASSPDRSYEQYF.

V is TRBV3-1 (or the pseudogene TRBV3-2) and J is TRBJ1-6; D uncertain. V was cut by 3 bases and J by 10 bases, with 16 bases left in between. Germline V gene lookup returns CDR1 LGHDT and CDR2 YNNKEL (reference sequence). This CDR3 is 15 amino acids long. This CDR3 is CASSHADKFTSPLHF. Written as DNA, the CDR3 is TGTGCCAGCAGCCACGCCGACAAATTCACCTCACCCCTCCACTTT.

V is TRBV9 and J is TRBJ1-2, with D uncertain. CDR1 SGDLS and CDR2 YYNGEE come from the germline V gene. Trimming stripped 0 bases from V and 5 bases from J, with 14 bases between. The CDR3 sequence is 15 residues long. For the CDR3, the DNA is TGTGCCAGCAGCGTAGCTACGGGGAGTATGTATGGCTACACCTTC. It translates to CASSVATGSMYGYTF.

The gene calls are TRBV14 and TRBJ1-6; 7 bases agree with TRBD1. V was pared by 5 bases and J by 11 bases, with 9 bases of the junction left unmatched. There are 14 residues in the CDR3. Looked up from germline, CDR1 is SGHDN and CDR2 is FVKESK. Here the CDR3 reads CASSKGQKGAPLHF. CDR3 coding DNA: TGTGCCAGCAGCAAGGGACAGAAAGGTGCACCCCTCCACTTT.

This CDR3 is CASSPSWTGSYEQYF. CDR3 DNA sequence: TGTGCCAGCAGTCCCAGTTGGACAGGTTCCTACGAGCAGTACTTC. The chain links TRBV6-5 to TRBJ2-7, with 7 bases that match TRBD1. The CDR3 covers 15 residues. CDR1 MNHEY and CDR2 SVGAGI come from the germline V gene. V gave up 5 bases and J gave up 1 base; unmatched junction bases: 8.